These T cell receptor beta chains were read from a single sample in a study of blood T cell repertoires in COVID-19. Produced via immunoSEQ multiplex PCR; TCRdb's table is partial and in-frame only. Here the sample spans around 230,000 clones, 70% to 85% being singletons. The source material was peripheral blood. The receptor source for this set is an elderly woman with acute or convalescent COVID-19. CDR3s include the opening cysteine and the closing phenylalanine or tryptophan. Each record gives: V gene, D gene, clone size, J gene, CDR3 protein, CDR3 DNA. The D gene is left open where the match is weak. Where a row states a size, it is once, few, many or the class of an expanded clone; other rows omit it.

TRBV6-5	TRBD1	.	TRBJ2-3	CASRQGATDTQYF	TGTGCCAGTAGACAGGGCGCAACAGATACGCAGTATTTT
TRBV18	.	.	TRBJ2-7	CASSPLSSYEQYF	TGTGCCAGCTCACCATTGAGCTCCTACGAGCAGTACTTC
TRBV30	.	.	TRBJ1-3	CAWSKVTTLGNTIYF	TGTGCCTGGAGTAAAGTGACAACGCTTGGAAACACCATATATTTT
TRBV7-9	.	.	TRBJ2-7	CASSFGQTYEQYF	TGTGCCAGCAGCTTTGGACAGACCTACGAGCAGTACTTC
TRBV19	TRBD2	.	TRBJ2-2	CASRPAGGRNTGELFF	TGTGCCAGTAGACCCGCGGGGGGCCGCAACACCGGGGAGCTGTTTTTT
TRBV7-9	TRBD2	.	TRBJ2-3	CASSLGLAALPLGTDTQYF	TGTGCCAGCAGCTTAGGACTAGCGGCCCTTCCGCTTGGCACAGATACGCAGTATTTT
TRBV6-1	.	.	TRBJ1-5	CASSENGNNQPQHF	TGTGCCAGCAGTGAAAACGGTAACAATCAGCCCCAGCATTTT
TRBV27	.	.	TRBJ1-5	CASSFLAGASNQPQHF	TGTGCCAGCAGTTTTTTGGCGGGGGCTAGCAATCAGCCCCAGCATTTT
TRBV11-1	.	once	TRBJ2-1	CASSPGREYNEQFF	TGTGCCAGCAGCCCAGGACGGGAATACAATGAGCAGTTCTTC
TRBV28	.	once	TRBJ1-6	CASSLEPQTLHF	TGTGCCAGCAGTTTAGAACCGCAGACCCTCCACTTT
TRBV27	TRBD1	.	TRBJ1-5	CASSRRGTGGDQPQHF	TGTGCCAGCAGTAGGAGGGGGACAGGGGGAGATCAGCCCCAGCATTTT
TRBV2	TRBD2	.	TRBJ2-7	CASSEGTLAGTEQYF	TGTGCCAGCAGTGAAGGAACCCTAGCGGGGACGGAGCAGTACTTC
TRBV11-2	.	once	TRBJ2-7	CASSPSRGGYEQYF	TGTGCCAGCAGCCCTAGTAGAGGGGGCTACGAGCAGTACTTC
TRBV2	.	.	TRBJ1-5	CASRRTPSNQPQHF	TGTGCCAGCAGAAGGACACCTAGCAATCAGCCCCAGCATTTT
TRBV28	.	.	TRBJ1-3	CASSLGRVGNTIYF	TGTGCCAGCAGTTTAGGCAGGGTTGGAAACACCATATATTTT
TRBV5-1	.	.	TRBJ2-2	CASSLAGISNTGELFF	TGCGCCAGCAGCTTGGCAGGGATCTCGAACACCGGGGAGCTGTTTTTT
TRBV18	.	.	TRBJ1-2	CASSPGSDYGYTF	TGTGCCAGCTCACCAGGGAGCGACTATGGCTACACCTTC
TRBV28	.	.	TRBJ1-5	CASSSRQFANQPQHF	TGTGCCAGCAGTTCCCGACAGTTTGCCAATCAGCCCCAGCATTTT
TRBV12-5	.	.	TRBJ2-5	CASGRDLAAETQYF	TGTGCTAGTGGGCGGGATCTGGCGGCAGAGACCCAGTACTTC
TRBV5-6	TRBD1	.	TRBJ2-3	CASSLDRGSTDTQYF	TGTGCCAGCAGCTTGGACAGGGGAAGCACAGATACGCAGTATTTT
TRBV2	.	.	TRBJ2-5	CATVGASQGGTQYF	TGTGCCACTGTGGGGGCGTCCCAGGGGGGGACCCAGTACTTC
TRBV18	TRBD2	.	TRBJ2-7	CASSPREVGPMPPYEQYF	TGTGCCAGCTCACCGCGGGAGGTGGGGCCCATGCCTCCCTACGAGCAGTACTTC
TRBV21-1	.	.	TRBJ2-7	CASSKESLGAGPTYEQYF	TGTGCCAGCAGCAAAGAGAGCCTTGGGGCAGGTCCGACCTACGAGCAGTACTTC
TRBV5-5	TRBD1	.	TRBJ1-4	CASSPGQGLGKLFF	TGTGCCAGCAGCCCGGGACAGGGCCTAGGAAAACTGTTTTTT
TRBV7-6	.	.	TRBJ2-2	CASSLPTDTANTGELFF	TGTGCCAGCAGCTTGCCGACAGACACTGCGAACACCGGGGAGCTGTTTTTT
TRBV7-8	TRBD1	.	TRBJ1-1	CASSWGTGDYGTEAFF	TGTGCCAGCAGCTGGGGGACAGGGGACTATGGGACTGAAGCTTTCTTT
TRBV25-1	.	.	TRBJ1-4	CASSEGGEGEKLFF	TGTGCCAGCAGTGAAGGCGGGGAGGGGGAAAAACTGTTTTTT
TRBV9	TRBD2	.	TRBJ2-3	CASSVSGGTDTQYF	TGTGCCAGCAGCGTCAGCGGGGGCACAGATACGCAGTATTTT
TRBV19	.	once	TRBJ1-3	CASSIGQGGPGNTIYF	TGTGCCAGTAGTATCGGGCAGGGCGGCCCTGGAAACACCATATATTTT
TRBV5-1	.	once	TRBJ1-2	CASSLRGEGGYTF	TGCGCCAGCAGCTTGCGGGGGGAGGGAGGCTACACCTTC
TRBV5-1	.	many	TRBJ2-3	CASSLGGVADTQYF	TGCGCCAGCAGCTTGGGGGGAGTTGCAGATACGCAGTATTTT
TRBV6-5	.	.	TRBJ1-6	CASRPGSSPLHF	TGTGCCAGCAGACCGGGGAGTTCACCCCTCCACTTT
TRBV2	.	few	TRBJ2-6	CASSGSSSGANVLTF	TGTGCCAGCAGTGGTTCGTCCTCTGGGGCCAACGTCCTGACTTTC
TRBV15	TRBD2	.	TRBJ2-2	CATSRDPLAGGQVGELFF	TGTGCCACCAGCAGAGATCCCCTAGCGGGGGGGCAGGTCGGGGAGCTGTTTTTT
TRBV3-1/TRBV3-2	TRBD1	.	TRBJ1-1	CASSQPAGQGNTEAFF	TGTGCCAGCAGCCAGCCCGCGGGACAGGGGAACACTGAAGCTTTCTTT
TRBV28	TRBD1	.	TRBJ2-7	CASSSQRDRYYEQYF	TGTGCCAGCAGTTCCCAACGGGACAGGTACTACGAGCAGTACTTC
TRBV6-5	.	.	TRBJ2-1	CASRRGSDYNEQFF	TGTGCCAGCAGGCGGGGCTCGGACTACAATGAGCAGTTCTTC
TRBV5-4	.	.	TRBJ2-3	CASSPALRGGDTDTQYF	TGTGCCAGCAGCCCCGCCCTGCGGGGCGGAGACACAGATACGCAGTATTTT
TRBV5-1	TRBD1	.	TRBJ1-4	CASSEAGGEKLFF	TGCGCCAGCAGCGAGGCAGGGGGCGAAAAACTGTTTTTT
TRBV2	.	.	TRBJ1-2	CASSEALGAGYTF	TGTGCCAGCAGTGAAGCGCTGGGGGCCGGCTACACCTTC
TRBV28	TRBD1	many	TRBJ2-5	CASSPGTDQETQYF	TGTGCCAGCAGTCCTGGGACAGATCAAGAGACCCAGTACTTC